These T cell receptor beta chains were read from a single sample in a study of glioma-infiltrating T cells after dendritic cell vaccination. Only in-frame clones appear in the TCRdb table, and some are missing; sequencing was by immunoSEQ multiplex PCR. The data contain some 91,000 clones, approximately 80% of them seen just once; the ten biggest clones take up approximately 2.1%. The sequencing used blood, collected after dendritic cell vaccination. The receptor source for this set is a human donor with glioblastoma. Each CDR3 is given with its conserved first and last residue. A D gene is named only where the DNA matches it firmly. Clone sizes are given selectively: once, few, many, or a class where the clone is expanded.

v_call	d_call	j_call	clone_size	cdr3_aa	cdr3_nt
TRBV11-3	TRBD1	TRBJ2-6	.	CASSLGQGASGANVLTF	TGTGCCAGCAGCCTGGGACAGGGAGCCTCTGGGGCCAACGTCCTGACTTTC
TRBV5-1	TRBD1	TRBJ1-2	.	CASSPGTASNYGYTF	TGCGCCAGCAGCCCCGGGACAGCGAGTAACTATGGCTACACCTTC
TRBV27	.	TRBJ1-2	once	CASSFAPGVGANTF	TGTGCCAGCAGTTTCGCCCCAGGGGTCGGGGCGAACACCTTC
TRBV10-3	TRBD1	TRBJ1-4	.	CAIAQQGTEKLFF	TGTGCCATTGCTCAACAGGGGACTGAAAAACTGTTTTTT
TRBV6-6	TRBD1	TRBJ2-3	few	CASGANLGQADTQYF	TGTGCCAGCGGAGCGAACCTGGGACAGGCAGATACGCAGTATTTT
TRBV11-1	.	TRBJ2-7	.	CASSTGRGYIHEQYF	TGTGCCAGCAGTACTGGGAGAGGGTATATCCACGAGCAGTACTTC
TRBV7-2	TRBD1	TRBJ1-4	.	CASSSGQGANEKLFF	TGTGCCAGCAGCTCAGGACAGGGGGCGAATGAAAAACTGTTTTTT
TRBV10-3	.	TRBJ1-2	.	CAISVSGGGTETAPAF	TGTGCCATCAGTGTCTCTGGGGGGGGGACGGAAACCGCGCCCGCCTTC
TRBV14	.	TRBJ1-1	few	CASSQDRLNTEAFF	TGTGCCAGCAGCCAAGATCGTCTGAACACTGAAGCTTTCTTT
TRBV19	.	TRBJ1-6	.	CASSTRTSSYNSPLHF	TGTGCCAGTAGTACTAGGACAAGCTCCTATAATTCACCCCTCCACTTT
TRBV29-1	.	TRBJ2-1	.	CSVELMAGAQNEQFF	TGCAGCGTTGAACTGATGGCGGGGGCCCAAAATGAGCAGTTCTTC
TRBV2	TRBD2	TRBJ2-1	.	CASSYPGTSVEQFF	TGTGCCAGCAGCTACCCCGGGACTAGCGTTGAGCAGTTCTTC